This paragraph reports one TCR beta chain. What it binds is not known. This specimen comes from a study of cytomegalovirus exposure and HLA in healthy donors. The study ran its PCR with 60 Vbeta and 13 Jbeta primers. The data were produced by immunoSEQ multiplex PCR, yet TCRdb's version contains in-frame clones alone and is incomplete. The table lists around 100,000 clones, roughly a tenth of them singletons. General study results and limits: According to an earlier analysis, most TCR beta V segments yielded productive rearrangements about 90% or about 30% of the time. The sole available immune exposure information was CMV serostatus.

The CDR3 is 14 amino acids. The germline V gene encodes CDR1 MNHEY and CDR2 SMNVEV (reference sequence). Trimming stripped 4 bases from V and 3 bases from J, with 12 bases between. The V and J genes are TRBV27 and TRBJ1-1, with a tentative D call TRBD1 (5 bases). The TCR comes from a middle-aged man in good health and CMV-seropositive. Sample: PBMCs. The CDR3 is CASSYAGRDTEAFF. CDR3 DNA: TGTGCCAGCAGTTATGCAGGGCGCGACACTGAAGCTTTCTTT.